What follows are 9 T cell receptor beta chains derived from one specimen sequenced in a study of Ad26.COV2.S vaccination and SARS-CoV-2 variants. The table came from immunoSEQ multiplex PCR; TCRdb's copy has only in-frame clones and leaves some out. The sample yields 300,000 to 450,000 clones, 80% to 90% seen once. Treatment in this sample: some 19 received Ad26.COV2.S at low or high dose, single or two shots; about 5 received placebo; per-sample allocation not given. Sampling happened 63 days after the first vaccine or placebo injection. Source: peripheral blood, taken in a trial of Ad26.COV2.S vaccine versus placebo. These receptors came from a person between 18 and 65 years old who received the Ad26.COV2.S COVID-19 vaccine or a placebo.

This chain uses TRBV15 with TRBJ2-7; D remains unclear. The CDR3 spans 15 residues. V shed 0 bases and J shed 1 base, with 10 bases lying between them. Germline CDR1 and CDR2: LNHNV and YYDKDF (reference sequence). The CDR3 DNA follows: TGTGCCACCAGCAGAGATAGGGCCATGTCCTACGAGCAGTACTTC. Protein sequence: CATSRDRAMSYEQYF.

The rearrangement uses TRBV5-1 and TRBJ2-7, with 8 nucleotides matching TRBD2. The CDR3 has 15 residues. CDR1 SGHRS and CDR2 YFSETQ come from the germline V gene. With V trimmed by 4 bases and J by 7 bases, 13 bases remained unmatched. Written as DNA, the CDR3 is TGCGCCAGCAGCGCGGCGGGAGCGGGGGCCCGGGAGCAGTACTTC. Translation gives CASSAAGAGAREQYF.

The V call is TRBV29-1, the J call TRBJ2-3; possibly TRBD1 or TRBD2 for D (7 bases each). The germline gives CDR1 SQVTM, CDR2 ANQGSEA. V gave up 3 bases and J gave up 3 bases, with 19 bases separating them. This CDR3 spans 16 amino acids. The DNA for the CDR3 is TGCAGCGTTGATTCCCATCTGCAGGGGGGGACAGATACGCAGTATTTT. Its translation is CSVDSHLQGGTDTQYF.

The J gene is TRBJ2-7, the V gene TRBV7-9, with a possible D match to TRBD2 (5 bases). Germline-derived CDR1 and CDR2 are SEHNR and FQNEAQ (reference sequence). CDR3 length equals 17 residues. V lost 0 bases, J lost 0 bases, and 15 bases lay in between. The CDR3 nucleotides are TGTGCCAGCAGCTTAGCGCGAGCCTTAGGAGGCTCCTACGAGCAGTACTTC. Amino acid sequence: CASSLARALGGSYEQYF.

The genes are TRBV7-8 and TRBJ2-7; D may be TRBD1 or TRBD2 (5 bases each). Per germline, CDR1 SGHVS and CDR2 FQNEAQ. The CDR3 totals 15 residues. V was trimmed by 4 bases and J by 1 base, leaving 14 bases between them. CDR3: CASSWDEGGSYEQYF. CDR3 DNA sequence: TGTGCCAGCAGCTGGGACGAGGGCGGGTCCTACGAGCAGTACTTC.

The chain has TRBV7-9 and TRBJ1-5, with D unresolved. The germline V and J ends were trimmed by 4 bases and 5 bases, with 15 bases remaining between them. The CDR3 has 15 residues. CDR1 is SEHNR and CDR2 is FQNEAQ in the germline V gene (reference sequence). CDR3: CASSSYPIGDQPQHF. CDR3 nucleotides: TGTGCCAGCAGCTCCTACCCCATTGGAGATCAGCCCCAGCATTTT.

V is TRBV6-6 and J is TRBJ2-2, with TRBD2 identical over 7 bases. This CDR3 comprises 16 residues. Trimming took 7 bases from V and 0 from J; bases not matched to a gene: 8. The germline V gene has CDR1 MNHNY and CDR2 SVGAGI (reference sequence). CDR3 DNA sequence: TGTGCCAGCACCAGAAAAGCGGGAACGAACACCGGGGAGCTGTTTTTT. This encodes CASTRKAGTNTGELFF.

This clone was seen only once. J is TRBJ2-7 and V is TRBV9, with D perhaps TRBD1 (6 bases). CDR3 length: 15 residues. Germline CDR1 and CDR2: SGDLS and YYNGEE. The V end lost 0 bases, the J end lost 4 bases, and 14 bases lay between the germline ends. Here the CDR3 reads CASSVGDRGHYEQYF. As DNA, the CDR3 is TGTGCCAGCAGCGTAGGGGATCGGGGACATTACGAGCAGTACTTC.

This clone was counted a few times. The CDR3 DNA sequence: TGTGCCTGGAGTCGGCAGACGGAAGAAGCTTTCTTT. Protein sequence: CAWSRQTEEAFF. The rearrangement uses TRBV30 and TRBJ1-1; D is unresolved. Germline loops: CDR1 GTSNPN, CDR2 SVGIG (reference sequence). This CDR3 has 12 residues. Trimming cost V 2 bases and J 8 bases, with 12 bases left between them.